This T cell receptor beta chain emerged from a study of OX40 agonist ivuxolimab in advanced cancers. This clone occurred once. The table came from immunoSEQ multiplex PCR; TCRdb's copy has only in-frame clones and leaves some out. The sample carries fewer than 80,000 clones, about 86% recorded once. The CDR3 totals 13 residues. The germline CDR1 and CDR2 sequences are MNHEY and SVGAGI. V shed 3 bases and J shed 5 bases, with 11 bases lying between them. Source: CD4+ or CD8+ T cells sorted from blood, taken in a trial of the OX40 agonist ivuxolimab. The TCR comes from an adult with an advanced solid tumor such as melanoma, head and neck, liver or kidney cancer. The chain is built from TRBV6-5 and TRBJ2-7; TRBD1 is a possible D gene (5 bases). CDR3 in amino acids: CASSYRPRDEQYF. Written as DNA, the CDR3 is TGTGCCAGCAGTTATCGCCCCAGGGACGAGCAGTACTTC.